A single sample gave rise to the 30 T cell receptor beta chains below, sequenced in a study of cytomegalovirus exposure and HLA in healthy donors. Libraries were prepared by immunoSEQ multiplex PCR; TCRdb keeps only in-frame clonotypes and omits some of them. Of about 310,000 clones in the sample, roughly 90% were seen once. Sequencing used PBMCs. The receptors derive from a man aged 25-40 years in good health and CMV-seronegative.

V and J are TRBV19 and TRBJ1-2; tentatively, D is TRBD1 (5 bases). V shed 5 bases and J shed 4 bases, with 17 bases lying between them. The CDR3 contains 15 residues. CDR1 and CDR2 (germline): LNHDA, SQIVND (reference sequence). The CDR3 protein is CASSAGPGGSYGYTF. The CDR3 DNA follows: TGTGCCAGTAGTGCCGGGCCCGGGGGGTCCTATGGCTACACCTTC.

V usage is TRBV27 and J usage is TRBJ1-2, with D uncertain. Deletions cut 5 bases from V and 0 bases from J, with 16 bases between. The V gene's germline CDR1 is MNHEY and CDR2 SMNVEV (reference sequence). This CDR3 comprises 16 residues. CDR3 loop: CASSRSVGGANYGYTF. For the CDR3, the DNA is TGTGCCAGCAGTCGGTCCGTTGGCGGAGCTAACTATGGCTACACCTTC.

This clone appeared once. This rearrangement joins TRBV4-1 to TRBJ1-2; 8 bases line up with TRBD1. The CDR3 runs to 15 residues. Losses at the gene ends were 3 bases for V and 4 bases for J; bases not matched to a gene: 7. Germline assignment: CDR1 MGHRA and CDR2 YSYEKL. CDR3 residues: CASSQMDRVLYGYTF. CDR3 nucleotides: TGCGCCAGCAGCCAGATGGACAGGGTTCTCTATGGCTACACCTTC.

V is TRBV5-6 and J is TRBJ1-2; no clear D. The CDR3 is 14 amino acids. CDR1 is SGHDT, CDR2 YYEEEE, per germline. Trimming left V 1 base short and J 1 base short, with 8 bases between. In DNA, the CDR3 is TGTGCCAGCAGCTTGCCAGTGATTAACTATGGCTACACCTTC. It is translated as CASSLPVINYGYTF.

The CDR3 loop reads CASSMDSVNQPQHF. The CDR3 DNA is TGTGCCAGTAGTATGGACAGCGTCAATCAGCCCCAGCATTTT. This chain connects TRBV19 to TRBJ1-5; weak D call: TRBD1 (6 bases). V lost 3 bases and J 3 bases, leaving 9 bases between the germline ends. The CDR3 is 14 residues long. Germline CDR1 and CDR2: LNHDA and SQIVND (reference sequence).

This chain connects TRBV9 to TRBJ2-1, with 7 bases matching TRBD1. The CDR3 loop spans 16 amino acids. Unmatched junction bases numbered 11, after V lost 6 bases and J lost 2 bases. Germline V gene lookup returns CDR1 SGDLS and CDR2 YYNGEE. CDR3 residues: CASTSDWGQPYNEQFF. CDR3 bases: TGTGCCAGCACCTCAGACTGGGGACAGCCCTACAATGAGCAGTTCTTC.

This clone was seen once. The rearrangement joins TRBV10-3 to TRBJ2-7, with 9 positions matching TRBD1. The V gene's germline CDR1 is ENHRY and CDR2 SYGVKD. V was pared by 6 bases and J by 5 bases, with 5 bases of the junction left unmatched. The CDR3 loop spans 13 amino acids. The CDR3 loop reads CAISRDREDEQYF. As DNA, the CDR3 is TGTGCCATCAGCCGGGACAGGGAAGACGAGCAGTACTTC.

This clone was seen a single time. The chain carries TRBV6-1 and TRBJ1-1, with 9 nucleotides matching TRBD1. The CDR3 loop spans 17 amino acids. The V segment lost 1 base and the J segment 1 base; nucleotides outside the gene matches: 7. CDR1 MNHNS and CDR2 SASEGT come from the germline V gene. CDR3 residues: CASSEGRDRVANTEAFF. CDR3 coding DNA: TGTGCCAGCAGTGAAGGGCGGGACAGGGTAGCGAACACTGAAGCTTTCTTT.

This rearrangement joins TRBV7-9 to TRBJ1-6, with 10 bases identical to TRBD1. The V gene end was trimmed by 4 bases and the J gene end by 8 bases; junction bases not matched to a gene: 5. CDR3 size: 15 residues. Looked up from germline, CDR1 is SEHNR and CDR2 is FQNEAQ (reference sequence). The CDR3 region is CASSSRDRGDSPLHF. The CDR3 DNA follows: TGTGCCAGCAGCTCCCGGGACAGGGGTGATTCACCCCTCCACTTT. Looking up the rest from reference TRBV7-9 and TRBJ1-6 gives the full variable domain: DTGVSQNPRHKITKRGQNVTFRCDPISEHNRLYWYRQTLGQGPEFLTYFQNEAQLEKSRLLSDRFSAERPKGSFSTLEIQRTEQGDSAMYLCASSSRDRGDSPLHFGNGTRLTVT.

The chain combines TRBV6-1 with TRBJ1-4; 9 bases map to TRBD1. The CDR3 is 14 residues long. J was trimmed by 5 bases and V by 5 bases; bases with no gene match: 3. Germline values: CDR1 MNHNS, CDR2 SASEGT. The CDR3 region is CASSRTGENEKLFF. CDR3 bases: TGTGCCAGCAGTCGGACAGGGGAGAATGAAAAACTGTTTTTT.

The chain uses TRBV27 and TRBJ2-1; D remains ambiguous. Deletions cut 5 bases from V and 2 bases from J, with 13 bases between. Germline-derived CDR1 and CDR2 are MNHEY and SMNVEV (reference sequence). This CDR3 has 15 residues. The DNA of the CDR3 is TGTGCCAGCAGTATCAGGTGGAACACCTACAATGAGCAGTTCTTC. Amino acids: CASSIRWNTYNEQFF.

V is TRBV28 and J is TRBJ2-3; 9 bases fit TRBD2. Losses at the gene ends were 4 bases for V and 4 bases for J; bases not matched to a gene: 15. The CDR3 covers 18 residues. Germline V CDR1 and CDR2: MDHEN, SYDVKM. The CDR3 DNA follows: TGTGCCAGCAGTTCCTTTCGCGGGGGCGGGGGGGCATCAGATACGCAGTATTTT. Its protein is CASSSFRGGGGASDTQYF.

V usage is TRBV6-5 and J usage is TRBJ1-5; D may be TRBD1 (6 bases). The CDR3 has 15 residues. V gave up 6 bases and J gave up 1 base, with 13 bases separating them. The germline gives CDR1 MNHEY, CDR2 SVGAGI. CDR3 bases: TGTGCCAGCAGCCCCAGGGGATTCAGCAATCAGCCCCAGCATTTT. Translated: CASSPRGFSNQPQHF.

The chain uses TRBV5-1 and TRBJ2-1; 9 bases are shared with TRBD1. In germline, CDR1 is SGHRS, CDR2 YFSETQ. J gave up 6 bases and V 4 bases, and 8 bases lay outside the gene matches. The CDR3 runs to 15 residues. CDR3 sequence (DNA): TGCGCCAGCAGCCACCCCGGGACAGGGAGCAATGAGCAGTTCTTC. Protein sequence: CASSHPGTGSNEQFF.

This rearrangement joins TRBV5-1 to TRBJ2-4; a weak D match, TRBD1 (6 bases). CDR3 length: 17 residues. The germline CDR1 and CDR2 sequences are SGHRS and YFSETQ. V lost 4 bases, J lost 0 bases, and 17 bases lay in between. As DNA, the CDR3 is TGCGCCAGCAGCCCTACGACAGGCACCTTAGCCAAAAACATTCAGTACTTC. Its translation is CASSPTTGTLAKNIQYF.

V and J are TRBV5-5 and TRBJ2-2; the match to TRBD2 covers 7 bases. The V segment lost 0 bases and the J segment 7 bases; nucleotides outside the gene matches: 6. This CDR3 has 15 amino acids. Germline V lookup: CDR1 SGHKS, CDR2 YYEKEE (reference sequence). The CDR3 DNA follows: TGTGCCAGCAGCTTGGTCCTAGCGGTCGTCGGGGAGCTGTTTTTT. Protein: CASSLVLAVVGELFF. Full variable domain (missing parts from reference TRBV5-5 and TRBJ2-2): DAGVTQSPTHLIKTRGQQVTLRCSPISGHKSVSWYQQVLGQGPQFIFQYYEKEERGRGNFPDRFSARQFPNYSSELNVNALLLGDSALYLCASSLVLAVVGELFFGEGSRLTVL.

The chain recombines TRBV7-9 with TRBJ2-5, with D maybe TRBD2 (7 bases). Germline V gives CDR1 SEHNR, CDR2 FQNEAQ (reference sequence). The CDR3 has 14 residues. V lost 5 bases and J lost 5, with 15 bases in between. CDR3: CASSLGGAWETQYF. The CDR3 DNA sequence: TGTGCCAGCAGCCTGGGGGGGGCTTGGGAGACCCAGTACTTC.

This chain connects TRBV5-4 to TRBJ1-1; D might be TRBD1 (6 bases). CDR1 is SGHNT, CDR2 YYREEE, per germline (reference sequence). This CDR3 region has 14 residues. V lost 5 bases to trimming and J lost 0 bases, with 11 bases between them. Written as DNA, the CDR3 is TGTGCCAGCAGATACGGACAGATGAACACTGAAGCTTTCTTT. It specifies CASRYGQMNTEAFF.

The rearrangement joins TRBV27 to TRBJ1-1, with TRBD1 matching over 10 bases. The germline V gene has CDR1 MNHEY and CDR2 SMNVEV (reference sequence). The CDR3 consists of 17 residues. V was clipped by 6 bases and J by 7 bases; unmatched bases: 17. In DNA form, the CDR3 reads TGTGCCAGCAGATCCTTAACCCGGGACAGGGGTGGTGGTGAAGCTTTCTTT. It encodes CASRSLTRDRGGGEAFF.

V is TRBV6-5 and J is TRBJ1-2; D gene ambiguous. Trimming removed 2 bases at V and 2 bases at J, with 6 bases between. Germline V gene lookup returns CDR1 MNHEY and CDR2 SVGAGI. This CDR3 region has 13 residues. The CDR3 nucleotides read TGTGCCAGCAGTTACCGGTTAAACTATGGCTACACCTTC. Translation gives CASSYRLNYGYTF.

This clone was seen once. This chain uses TRBV9 with TRBJ1-2; TRBD1 might be the D (6 bases). The CDR3 runs to 15 residues. CDR1 and CDR2 (germline): SGDLS, YYNGEE. Trimming left V 0 bases short and J 8 bases short, with 17 bases between. CDR3 sequence: CASSVDSFQGKGYTF. CDR3 nucleotides: TGTGCCAGCAGCGTAGACAGTTTTCAGGGGAAAGGCTACACCTTC.

The V and J genes are TRBV19 and TRBJ1-5, with TRBD1 matching over 9 bases. The J segment lost 5 bases and the V segment lost 5 bases, leaving 4 bases of the junction unmatched. This CDR3 has 14 amino acids. Germline CDR1 and CDR2: LNHDA and SQIVND (reference sequence). This CDR3 is CASSRDRGDQPQHF. CDR3 bases: TGTGCCAGTAGTCGAGACAGGGGGGATCAGCCCCAGCATTTT. Looking up the rest from reference TRBV19 and TRBJ1-5 gives the full variable domain: DGGITQSPKYLFRKEGQNVTLSCEQNLNHDAMYWYRQDPGQGLRLIYYSQIVNDFQKGDIAEGYSVSREKKESFPLTVTSAQKNPTAFYLCASSRDRGDQPQHFGDGTRLSIL.

CDR3 residues: CASSHDMGSGGGEQFF. The CDR3 DNA follows: TGTGCCAGCAGCCACGACATGGGTAGCGGGGGAGGGGAGCAGTTCTTC. The chain is built from TRBV7-2 and TRBJ2-1; 9 nucleotides agree with TRBD2. CDR3 length: 16 amino acids. With 5 bases clipped from V and 10 bases from J, the junction kept 15 bases outside the gene matches. Germline values: CDR1 SGHTA, CDR2 FQGNSA.

V usage is TRBV10-1 and J usage is TRBJ2-5, with D uncertain. V lost 2 bases to trimming and J lost 5 bases, with 9 bases between them. CDR3 length: 13 residues. The germline V gene encodes CDR1 WNHNN and CDR2 SYGVQD (reference sequence). This CDR3 is CASSEATRETQYF. The DNA for the CDR3 is TGCGCCAGCAGTGAGGCGACACGGGAGACCCAGTACTTC.

CDR3 amino acids: CAWQRAVNTGELFF. Here the CDR3 DNA reads TGTGCCTGGCAGAGGGCAGTAAACACCGGGGAGCTGTTTTTT. V usage is TRBV30 and J usage is TRBJ2-2; maybe TRBD2 (5 bases). The CDR3 spans 14 residues. Germline V CDR1 and CDR2: GTSNPN, SVGIG (reference sequence). V lost 5 bases to trimming and J lost 2 bases, with 12 bases between them.

CDR3 DNA sequence: TGTGCCATCAGTGAAGTAGGGACAGGAGTCACTGAAGCTTTCTTT. Translation: CAISEVGTGVTEAFF. The V and J genes are TRBV10-3 and TRBJ1-1; 8 bases map to TRBD1. The CDR3 has 15 residues. CDR1 is ENHRY and CDR2 is SYGVKD in the germline V gene. V was clipped by 3 bases and J by 4 bases; unmatched bases: 7.

This chain links TRBV7-9 with TRBJ1-1, with D tentatively TRBD1 (5 bases). CDR1 and CDR2 from the germline V gene are SEHNR and FQNEAQ (reference sequence). This CDR3 contains 15 residues. Trimming shortened V by 1 base and J by 5 bases, and 14 bases separated the two germline ends. CDR3 sequence reads: CASSLDRGTETEAFF. The CDR3 region has the DNA TGTGCCAGCAGCTTAGATCGGGGGACGGAAACTGAAGCTTTCTTT.

This chain connects TRBV4-1 to TRBJ2-7; 7 nucleotides line up with TRBD1. CDR1 and CDR2 from the germline V gene are MGHRA and YSYEKL. Germline trimming cut 1 base from V and 2 bases from J; bases unmatched to any gene: 5. The CDR3 covers 15 residues. CDR3 loop: CASSQGTGEPYEQYF. The CDR3 DNA is TGCGCCAGCAGCCAAGGGACAGGTGAACCCTACGAGCAGTACTTC.

This chain connects TRBV27 to TRBJ2-1, with D maybe TRBD2 (6 bases). V lost 3 bases and J lost 2, with 11 bases in between. Per the germline V gene, CDR1 is MNHEY and CDR2 is SMNVEV (reference sequence). The CDR3 totals 15 residues. In DNA, the CDR3 is TGTGCCAGCAGTTTCTCCGGGGGTACCTACAATGAGCAGTTCTTC. This encodes CASSFSGGTYNEQFF.

CDR3 coding DNA: TGTGCCAGCAGTGTAGTTCCGGGAGGGAGGGCGGATCAGCCCCAGCATTTT. It codes for CASSVVPGGRADQPQHF. V usage is TRBV2 and J usage is TRBJ1-5; D gene ambiguous. The V gene lost 4 bases and the J gene lost 5 bases, with 21 bases spanning the gap. The CDR3 covers 17 residues. Germline V lookup: CDR1 SNHLY, CDR2 FYNNEI.